This TCR beta chain derives from a study of cytomegalovirus exposure and HLA in healthy donors. PCR amplification relied on 60 Vbeta primers (plus 13 Jbeta primers). Here immunoSEQ multiplex PCR was the method, and the copy in TCRdb shows in-frame clones only, minus some. The sample shows around 200,000 clones, roughly 80% of them seen only once. Study-wide findings and caveats: It was 150 or so TCR beta chains that were listed as cytomegalovirus-associated. An observed cluster of highly shared sequence variants was recorded as a likely sequencing artifact. Fewer N-insertions (relative to the approximately 700-donor mean) were reportedly seen in an Asian-associated ancestry cluster in a later analysis.

About this clone: Its cognate antigen is unknown.

The CDR3 totals 16 residues. Germline lookup yields CDR1 MNHNY and CDR2 SVGAGI (reference sequence). Losses at the gene ends were 2 bases for V and 6 bases for J; bases not matched to a gene: 12. V and J are TRBV6-6 and TRBJ2-7; 8 nucleotides agree with TRBD1. This clonotype originated in a man aged 35 to 55 in good health and CMV-seropositive. Sample: PBMCs. The CDR3 is CASSYLPGTGLGEQYF. The CDR3 bases are TGTGCCAGCAGTTACCTACCCGGGACAGGACTGGGCGAGCAGTACTTC.